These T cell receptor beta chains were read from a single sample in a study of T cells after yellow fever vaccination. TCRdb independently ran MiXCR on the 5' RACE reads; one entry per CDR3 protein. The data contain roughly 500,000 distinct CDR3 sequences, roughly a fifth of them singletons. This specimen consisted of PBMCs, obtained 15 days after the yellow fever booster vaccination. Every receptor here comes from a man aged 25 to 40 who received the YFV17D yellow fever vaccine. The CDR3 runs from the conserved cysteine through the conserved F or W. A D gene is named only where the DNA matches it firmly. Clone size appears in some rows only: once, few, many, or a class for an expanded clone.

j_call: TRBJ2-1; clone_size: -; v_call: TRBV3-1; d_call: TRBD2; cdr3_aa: CASSHPGTSGVREQFF; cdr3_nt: TGTGCCAGCAGCCACCCCGGGACTAGCGGGGTACGCGAGCAGTTCTTC
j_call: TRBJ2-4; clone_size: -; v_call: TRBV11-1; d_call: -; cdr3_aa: CASSLEISRRGAKNIQYF; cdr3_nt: TGTGCCAGCAGCTTAGAGATTTCCAGACGTGGGGCCAAAAACATTCAGTACTTC
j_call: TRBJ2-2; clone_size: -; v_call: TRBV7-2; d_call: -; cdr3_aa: CASSFVASPGVAGELFF; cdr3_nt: TGTGCCAGCAGCTTCGTCGCTAGCCCTGGCGTGGCCGGGGAGCTGTTTTTT
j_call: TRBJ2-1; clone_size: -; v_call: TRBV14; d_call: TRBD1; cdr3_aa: CASSQAPTGSRWDEQFF; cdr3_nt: TGTGCCAGCAGCCAAGCACCGACAGGGTCCCGGTGGGATGAGCAGTTCTTC
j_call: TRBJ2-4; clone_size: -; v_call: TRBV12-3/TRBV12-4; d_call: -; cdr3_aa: CASSFNSGAGPSYF; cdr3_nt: TGTGCCAGCAGTTTTAATTCGGGTGCGGGGCCGTCGTACTTC
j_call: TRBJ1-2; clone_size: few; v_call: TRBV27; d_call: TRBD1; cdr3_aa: CASSRQGGAYGYTF; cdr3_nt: TGTGCCAGCAGTCGACAGGGGGGAGCCTATGGCTACACCTTC
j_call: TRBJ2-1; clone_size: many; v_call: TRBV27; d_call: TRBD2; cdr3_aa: CASSQGLAGLSREQFF; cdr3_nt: TGTGCCAGCAGTCAAGGACTAGCGGGATTGTCTAGGGAGCAGTTCTTC
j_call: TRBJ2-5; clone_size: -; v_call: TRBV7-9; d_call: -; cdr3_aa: CASGGLPARETQYF; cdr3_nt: TGTGCCAGCGGAGGGTTACCGGCTCGAGAGACCCAGTACTTC
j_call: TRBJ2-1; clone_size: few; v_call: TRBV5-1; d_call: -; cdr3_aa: CASSLRSRVEQFF; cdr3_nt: TGCGCCAGCAGCTTGCGTTCCAGGGTCGAGCAGTTCTTC
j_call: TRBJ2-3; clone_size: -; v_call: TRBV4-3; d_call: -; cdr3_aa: CASSSLAGATSTDTQYF; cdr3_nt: TGCGCCAGCAGCTCCCTAGCTGGCGCGACTAGCACAGATACGCAGTATTTT
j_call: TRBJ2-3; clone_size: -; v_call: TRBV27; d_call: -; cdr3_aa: CASSFYSGPDTQYF; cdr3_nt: TGTGCCAGCAGTTTTTATTCGGGGCCAGATACGCAGTATTTT
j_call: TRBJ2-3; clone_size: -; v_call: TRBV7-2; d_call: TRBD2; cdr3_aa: CASSLRGDPTDTQYF; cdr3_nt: TGTGCCAGCAGCTTACGGGGGGACCCCACAGATACGCAGTATTTT
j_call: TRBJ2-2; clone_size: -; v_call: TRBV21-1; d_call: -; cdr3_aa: CASSLAPDFRAPRWTGELFF; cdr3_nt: TGTGCCAGCAGCTTGGCCCCGGACTTCAGAGCCCCGAGGTGGACCGGGGAGCTGTTTTTT
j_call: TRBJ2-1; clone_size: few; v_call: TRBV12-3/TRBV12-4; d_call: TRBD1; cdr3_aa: CASTLQGIEQFF; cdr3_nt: TGTGCCAGCACCTTACAGGGGATTGAGCAGTTCTTC
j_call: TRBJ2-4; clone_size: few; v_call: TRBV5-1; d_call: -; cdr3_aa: CASSLVGGVGKNIQYF; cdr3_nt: TGCGCCAGCAGCTTGGTAGGGGGGGTTGGCAAAAACATTCAGTACTTC
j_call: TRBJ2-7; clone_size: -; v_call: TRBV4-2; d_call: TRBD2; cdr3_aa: CASSQEETSGSRPYEQYF; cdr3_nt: TGTGCCAGCAGCCAAGAAGAGACTAGCGGGAGCCGTCCCTACGAGCAGTACTTC
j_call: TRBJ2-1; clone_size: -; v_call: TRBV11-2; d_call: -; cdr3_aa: CASSPRPRNEQFF; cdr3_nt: TGTGCCAGCAGCCCTAGACCTCGGAATGAGCAGTTCTTC
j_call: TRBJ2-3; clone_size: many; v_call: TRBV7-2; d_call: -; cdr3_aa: CASSLDRQSTDTQYF; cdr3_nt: TGTGCCAGCAGCTTAGACAGACAGAGCACAGATACGCAGTATTTT
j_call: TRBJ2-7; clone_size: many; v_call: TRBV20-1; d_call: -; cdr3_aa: CSARAGTDVYEQYF; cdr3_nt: TGCAGTGCTAGAGCCGGGACGGATGTCTACGAGCAGTACTTC
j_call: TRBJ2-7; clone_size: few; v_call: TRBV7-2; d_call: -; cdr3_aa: CASSLSGVGEQYF; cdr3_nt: TGTGCCAGCAGCCTGTCGGGAGTAGGGGAGCAGTACTTC
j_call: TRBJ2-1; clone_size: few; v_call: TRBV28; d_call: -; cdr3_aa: CASSFTTGVQFF; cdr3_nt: TGTGCCAGCAGCTTTACGACCGGGGTACAGTTCTTC
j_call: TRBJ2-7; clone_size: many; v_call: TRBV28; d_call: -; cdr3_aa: CASSLSHSYEQYF; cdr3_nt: TGTGCCAGCAGTTTGTCCCACTCCTACGAGCAGTACTTC
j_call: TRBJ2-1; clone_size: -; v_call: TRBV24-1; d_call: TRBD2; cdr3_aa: CATSDSRSGRVVNEQFF; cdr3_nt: TGTGCCACCAGTGATTCCCGAAGCGGGAGGGTGGTGAATGAGCAGTTCTTC
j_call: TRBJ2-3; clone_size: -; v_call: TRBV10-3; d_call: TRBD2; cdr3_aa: CAISESRGATDTQYF; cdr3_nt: TGTGCCATCAGTGAGTCGCGGGGGGCAACAGATACGCAGTATTTT
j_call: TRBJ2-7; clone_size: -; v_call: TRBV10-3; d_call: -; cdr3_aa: CAISEFPYEQYF; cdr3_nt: TGTGCCATCAGTGAGTTCCCCTACGAGCAGTACTTC
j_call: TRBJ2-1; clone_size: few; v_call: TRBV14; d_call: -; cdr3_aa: CASSPSRHEQFF; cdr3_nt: TGTGCCAGCAGCCCTAGCAGGCATGAGCAGTTCTTC
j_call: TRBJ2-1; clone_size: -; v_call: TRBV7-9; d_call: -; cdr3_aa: CASKPDSYNEQFF; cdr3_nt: TGTGCCAGCAAACCGGACAGCTACAATGAGCAGTTCTTC
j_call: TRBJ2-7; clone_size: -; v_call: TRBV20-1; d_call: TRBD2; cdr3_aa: CSAREAGTDYEQYF; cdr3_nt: TGCAGTGCTAGAGAAGCGGGAACCGACTACGAGCAGTACTTC
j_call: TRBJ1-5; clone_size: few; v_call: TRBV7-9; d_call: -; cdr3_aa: CASSLQNQPQHF; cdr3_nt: TGTGCCAGCAGCCTACAAAATCAGCCCCAGCATTTT
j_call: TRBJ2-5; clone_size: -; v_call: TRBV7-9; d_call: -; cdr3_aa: CASSEPSGVQETQYF; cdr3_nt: TGTGCCAGCAGCGAGCCAAGCGGCGTTCAAGAGACCCAGTACTTC
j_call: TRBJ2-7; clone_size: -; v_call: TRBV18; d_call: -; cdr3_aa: CASSPTSSYEQYF; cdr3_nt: TGTGCCAGCTCACCCACTAGCTCCTACGAGCAGTACTTC
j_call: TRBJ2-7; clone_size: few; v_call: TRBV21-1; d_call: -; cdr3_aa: CASPPTAEF; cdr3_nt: TGTGCCAGCCCTCCGACGGCTGAATTC
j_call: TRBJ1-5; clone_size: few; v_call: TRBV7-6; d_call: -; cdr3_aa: CASSLGAGNGQPQHF; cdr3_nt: TGTGCCAGCAGCTTAGGGGCAGGGAATGGTCAGCCCCAGCATTTT
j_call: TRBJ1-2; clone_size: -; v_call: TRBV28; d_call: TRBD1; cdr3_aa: CASSGDRLFGYTF; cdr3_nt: TGTGCCAGCAGTGGGGACAGGTTATTCGGCTACACCTTC
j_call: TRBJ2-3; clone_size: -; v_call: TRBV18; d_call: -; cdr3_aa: CASSPGSVDTQYF; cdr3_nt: TGTGCCAGCTCACCAGGGAGTGTGGATACGCAGTATTTT
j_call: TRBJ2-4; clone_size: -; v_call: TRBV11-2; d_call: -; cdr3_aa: CASSFPKERALAKNIQYF; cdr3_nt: TGTGCCAGCAGCTTCCCAAAGGAGAGGGCTCTAGCCAAAAACATTCAGTACTTC
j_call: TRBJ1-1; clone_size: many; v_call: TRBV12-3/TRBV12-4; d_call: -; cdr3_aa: CASSFGGGTEAFF; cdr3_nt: TGTGCCAGCAGTTTTGGGGGGGGCACTGAAGCTTTCTTT
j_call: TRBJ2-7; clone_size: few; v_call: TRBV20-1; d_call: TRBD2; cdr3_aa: CSTLAAGGPYEQYF; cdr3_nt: TGCAGTACCCTGGCGGCGGGAGGCCCTTACGAGCAGTACTTC
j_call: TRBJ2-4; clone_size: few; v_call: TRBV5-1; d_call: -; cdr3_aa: CASSASTALAKNIQYF; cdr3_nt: TGCGCCAGCAGCGCCTCGACAGCGCTAGCCAAAAACATTCAGTACTTC
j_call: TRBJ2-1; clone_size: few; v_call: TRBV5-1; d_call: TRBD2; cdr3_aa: CASSLERGLAGGGDEQFF; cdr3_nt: TGCGCCAGCAGCTTGGAACGGGGACTAGCGGGAGGAGGGGATGAGCAGTTCTTC
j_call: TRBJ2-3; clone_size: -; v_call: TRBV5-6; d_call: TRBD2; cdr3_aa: CASSLAGVRADTQYF; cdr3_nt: TGTGCCAGCAGCCTAGCGGGAGTTCGGGCAGATACGCAGTATTTT
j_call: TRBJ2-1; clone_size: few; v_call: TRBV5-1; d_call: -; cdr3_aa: CASSLSQMSSYNEQFF; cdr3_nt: TGCGCCAGCAGCTTATCTCAAATGAGCTCCTACAATGAGCAGTTCTTC
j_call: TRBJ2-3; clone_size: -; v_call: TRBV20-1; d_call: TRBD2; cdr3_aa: CSAPGLAVTDTQYF; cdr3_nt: TGCAGTGCCCCGGGACTAGCGGTCACAGATACGCAGTATTTT
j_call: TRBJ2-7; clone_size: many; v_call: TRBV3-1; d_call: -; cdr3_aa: CASSQDYEQYF; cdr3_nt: TGTGCCAGCAGCCAAGACTACGAGCAGTACTTC